This entry is about one T cell receptor beta chain. Its antigen remains unknown. With 8 bases clipped from V and 3 bases from J, the junction kept 6 bases outside the gene matches. Germline V gene lookup returns CDR1 SNHLY and CDR2 FYNNEI. This CDR3 comprises 13 residues. The data belong to a study of cytomegalovirus exposure and HLA in healthy donors. As for the study in general: Earlier, fewer than 130 million unique TCR beta sequences were recovered from 200 million or so T cells by an analysis.

Regarding the study as a whole: Certain sequence variants were highly shared and formed a cluster, and this cluster was likely a sequencing artifact.

The PCR contained 60 Vbeta and 13 Jbeta primers. Only in-frame clones appear in the TCRdb table, and some are missing; sequencing was by immunoSEQ multiplex PCR. The table includes some 77,000 clones, about 80% detected once. The origin of this receptor is a man between 45 and 60 years old in good health and CMV-seropositive. V gene TRBV2 combines with J gene TRBJ1-1, with 7 positions matching TRBD1. Input material: PBMCs. Here the CDR3 DNA reads TGTGCCAGCCACCCGGGACAGCACACTGAAGCTTTCTTT. Protein product: CASHPGQHTEAFF.